What follows describes a single T cell receptor beta chain. Its antigen is currently unknown. CDR1 is SGHRS and CDR2 is YFSETQ in the germline V gene. V lost 4 bases and J lost 4, with 13 bases in between. The CDR3 length is 14 residues. This entry is derived from a study of OX40 agonist ivuxolimab in advanced cancers. Findings and caveats of the study: Among the least clonally expanded were partial responders at 0.1-3.0 mg/kg.

Assay used: immunoSEQ multiplex PCR; TCRdb lists only in-frame clones, some missing. Seen here are approximately 160,000 clones, 94% observed once, and the top ten hold about 0.3%. This material consisted of CD4+ or CD8+ T cells sorted from blood, taken in a trial of the OX40 agonist ivuxolimab. The clonotype was recovered from an adult with an advanced solid tumor such as melanoma, head and neck, liver or kidney cancer. J is TRBJ2-3 and V is TRBV5-1; tentative D call: TRBD1 (5 bases). The CDR3 protein is CASSQTSGSDTQYF. CDR3 DNA sequence: TGCGCCAGCAGCCAAACATCAGGGTCAGATACGCAGTATTTT.